The 21 T cell receptor beta chains listed next were all sequenced from one sample in a study of CD8+ T cells in alopecia areata. The treatment: oral pan-JAK inhibitor, 5-10 mg twice daily. RNA was extracted and reverse transcribed into cDNA as the sequencing template. Assay used: immunoSEQ multiplex PCR; TCRdb lists only in-frame clones, some missing. The sample holds approximately 280,000 clones; 58% are singletons and the top ten take 1.8%. Specimen: CD4+ T cells sorted from blood, collected at week 24, from a patient treated with tofacitinib. Receptors were obtained from a human donor with alopecia areata.

The genes are TRBV4-1 and TRBJ2-4; D tentatively fits TRBD1 or TRBD2 (5 bases each). The CDR3 has 16 residues. Between the trimmed V and J ends, which lost 3 bases and 0 bases, there was a span of 12 bases. From germline, CDR1 is MGHRA and CDR2 YSYEKL. Here the CDR3 reads CASSQGRALAKNIQYF. The CDR3 DNA is TGCGCCAGCAGCCAGGGACGGGCGTTAGCCAAAAACATTCAGTACTTC.

The sample holds a few counts of this clone. J is TRBJ1-1 and V is TRBV5-1, with a tentative D call TRBD1 (6 bases). CDR3 length: 14 amino acids. CDR1 and CDR2 from the germline V gene are SGHRS and YFSETQ. The V end was cut by 0 bases, the J end by 5 bases, with 11 bases between. For the CDR3, the DNA is TGCGCCAGCAGCTTGGAGGGGGGCTTAACTGAAGCTTTCTTT. As protein: CASSLEGGLTEAFF. Complete variable domain (other parts from reference TRBV5-1 and TRBJ1-1): KAGVTQTPRYLIKTRGQQVTLSCSPISGHRSVSWYQQTPGQGLQFLFEYFSETQRNKGNFPGRFSGRQFSNSRSEMNVSTLELGDSALYLCASSLEGGLTEAFFGQGTRLTVV.

As for this clone: The junction differs from germline at one of its ends, possibly a read error. The V gene is TRBV2, the J gene TRBJ2-4, with TRBD1 as a possible D gene (5 bases). Per germline, CDR1 SNHLY and CDR2 FYNNEI. The CDR3 runs 11 residues. The CDR3 coding sequence is TGTGCCAGCAGTCCGACAGTAGTCCTCTTCTTC. It specifies CASSPTVVLFF.

The chain couples TRBV9 to TRBJ1-1, with TRBD1 matching 8 bases. The CDR3 sequence is 15 residues long. Trimming took 4 bases from V and 0 from J; bases not matched to a gene: 5. The germline V gene encodes CDR1 SGDLS and CDR2 YYNGEE. The CDR3 reads CASSSPTGVNTEAFF. The CDR3 DNA is TGTGCCAGCAGCTCCCCGACAGGGGTGAACACTGAAGCTTTCTTT.

This rearrangement joins TRBV6-6 to TRBJ2-7, with a tentative D call TRBD1 (5 bases). The CDR3 covers 15 residues. Germline lookup yields CDR1 MNHNY and CDR2 SVGAGI (reference sequence). Trimming pared 6 bases from V and 2 bases from J, leaving 17 bases between. The CDR3: CASSPPMQGTYEQYF. The CDR3 region has the DNA TGTGCCAGCAGCCCCCCGATGCAGGGTACCTACGAGCAGTACTTC.

This clone was counted between two and nine times. The V and J genes are TRBV5-4 and TRBJ2-3; a weak D match, TRBD2 (7 bases). With 7 bases removed from V and 6 bases from J, the gap between germline ends came to 24 bases. The CDR3 has 16 residues. Germline loops: CDR1 SGHNT, CDR2 YYREEE (reference sequence). CDR3: CASSARGGSLTDTQYF. CDR3 DNA sequence: TGTGCCAGCTCAGCGAGGGGGGGCAGTCTCACGGATACGCAGTATTTT. Looking up the rest from reference TRBV5-4 and TRBJ2-3 gives the full variable domain: ETGVTQSPTHLIKTRGQQVTLRCSSQSGHNTVSWYQQALGQGPQFIFQYYREEENGRGNFPPRFSGLQFPNYSSELNVNALELDDSALYLCASSARGGSLTDTQYFGPGTRLTVL.

The CDR3 loop is CASSVEPGSTDTQYF. The CDR3 nucleotides are TGTGCCAGCAGCGTAGAACCGGGGAGCACAGATACGCAGTATTTT. The chain employs TRBV9 and TRBJ2-3; D possibly corresponds to TRBD2 (5 bases). Trimming removed 0 bases at V and 0 bases at J, with 8 bases between. Looked up from germline, CDR1 is SGDLS and CDR2 is YYNGEE. The CDR3 extends over 15 amino acids.

J is TRBJ1-1 and V is TRBV5-1; D gene unclear. This CDR3 has 14 residues. Deletions cut 5 bases from V and 3 bases from J, with 14 bases between. Germline CDR1 SGHRS, CDR2 YFSETQ. CDR3: CASSKDGVDTEAFF. For the CDR3, the DNA is TGCGCCAGCAGTAAGGACGGGGTGGACACTGAAGCTTTCTTT. The entire variable domain, with the rest obtained from reference TRBV5-1 and TRBJ1-1, is as follows: KAGVTQTPRYLIKTRGQQVTLSCSPISGHRSVSWYQQTPGQGLQFLFEYFSETQRNKGNFPGRFSGRQFSNSRSEMNVSTLELGDSALYLCASSKDGVDTEAFFGQGTRLTVV.

This chain uses TRBV9 with TRBJ2-5; the D gene is possibly TRBD2 (5 bases). Germline loops: CDR1 SGDLS, CDR2 YYNGEE. Trimming took 0 bases from V and 5 from J, leaving 14 bases between them. The CDR3 spans 15 residues. CDR3 in DNA: TGTGCCAGCAGCGTAGAAGACTACAGTGGGGAGACCCAGTACTTC. The encoded protein is CASSVEDYSGETQYF.

This clone was seen only a few times. This rearrangement joins TRBV11-2 to TRBJ1-5, with no clear D. The length of the CDR3 is 13 residues. V was cut by 3 bases and J by 5 bases, with 8 bases left in between. Germline V CDR1 and CDR2: SGHAT, FQNNGV. CDR3 nucleotide sequence: TGTGCCAGCAGCTTCGATCATCATCAGCCCCAGCATTTT. Amino acid sequence: CASSFDHHQPQHF.

The chain joins TRBV28 to TRBJ1-1; maybe TRBD1 (5 bases). Trimming removed 7 bases at V and 1 base at J, with 10 bases between. The CDR3 spans 13 residues. Per germline, CDR1 MDHEN and CDR2 SYDVKM. Here the CDR3 DNA reads TGTGCCAGCACGGGGCGTTCGAACACTGAAGCTTTCTTT. Translating gives CASTGRSNTEAFF. Complete variable domain (other parts from reference TRBV28 and TRBJ1-1): DVKVTQSSRYLVKRTGEKVFLECVQDMDHENMFWYRQDPGLGLRLIYFSYDVKMKEKGDIPEGYSVSREKKERFSLILESASTNQTSMYLCASTGRSNTEAFFGQGTRLTVV.

This clone was detected once. This rearrangement joins TRBV4-3 to TRBJ2-2; no definite D call. There are 14 residues in the CDR3. Per the germline V gene, CDR1 is LGHNA and CDR2 is YSLEER. The V end lost 1 base, the J end lost 4 bases, and 7 bases lay between the germline ends. The CDR3 is CASSQVGTTGELFF. The CDR3 nucleotides read TGCGCCAGCAGCCAAGTCGGCACCACCGGGGAGCTGTTTTTT.

The chain joins TRBV5-6 to TRBJ2-7; D uncertain. CDR3 size: 13 residues. Germline V gene sequence: CDR1 SGHDT, CDR2 YYEEEE. Between the trimmed V and J ends, which lost 3 bases and 2 bases, there was a span of 9 bases. The CDR3 region is CASSSRWAYEQYF. The CDR3 DNA follows: TGTGCCAGCAGCTCCAGGTGGGCCTACGAGCAGTACTTC.

The rearrangement uses TRBV7-8 and TRBJ1-6; D possibly corresponds to TRBD1 (5 bases). The germline V gene has CDR1 SGHVS and CDR2 FQNEAQ. Trimming stripped 1 base from V and 5 bases from J, with 18 bases between. The CDR3 has 18 amino acids. In DNA form, the CDR3 reads TGTGCCAGCAGCTTAGGTCGCCCTACGGACACGAATAATTCACCCCTCCACTTT. The encoded protein is CASSLGRPTDTNNSPLHF. The full variable domain, in which reference TRBV7-8 and TRBJ1-6 provide the parts outside the CDR3, is GAGVSQSPRYKVAKRGQDVALRCDPISGHVSLFWYQQALGQGPEFLTYFQNEAQLDKSGLPSDRFFAERPEGSVSTLKIQRTQQEDSAVYLCASSLGRPTDTNNSPLHFGNGTRLTVT.

This clone has only a few counts. The rearrangement uses TRBV19 and TRBJ2-3, with TRBD1 matching over 7 bases. The germline V gene encodes CDR1 LNHDA and CDR2 SQIVND (reference sequence). With 5 bases clipped from V and 5 bases from J, the junction kept 7 bases outside the gene matches. The CDR3 loop spans 14 amino acids. The CDR3 nucleotides are TGTGCCAGTAGTGCCGACAGGGTTAAAGATACGCAGTATTTT. This translates into CASSADRVKDTQYF.

This clone appeared once. This chain connects TRBV5-4 to TRBJ1-1; no clear D. V was cut by 4 bases and J by 2 bases, with 12 bases left in between. This CDR3 comprises 14 residues. Germline V CDR1 and CDR2: SGHNT, YYREEE (reference sequence). The CDR3 is CASSPPTTNTEAFF. As DNA, the CDR3 is TGTGCCAGCAGCCCCCCAACGACTAACACTGAAGCTTTCTTT.

The rearrangement joins TRBV7-2 to TRBJ2-7, with 7 bases aligning to TRBD1. The CDR3 totals 15 residues. V lost 6 bases to trimming and J lost 7 bases; unmatched junction nucleotides: 15. Germline V gene data show CDR1 as SGHTA and CDR2 as FQGNSA. For the CDR3, the DNA is TGTGCCAGCAGGAGCAACCGGGACAGCCAAGGGGAGCAGTACTTC. The encoded protein is CASRSNRDSQGEQYF.

This clone has a handful of counts. The chain uses TRBV18 and TRBJ2-1; TRBD2 agrees at 10 bases. With 6 bases clipped from V and 3 bases from J, the junction kept 8 bases outside the gene matches. Germline loops: CDR1 KGHSH, CDR2 LQKENI. The CDR3 has 16 amino acids. The CDR3 nucleotides read TGTGCCAGCTCCCCCAGGGCTAGCGGGGGCTACAATGAGCAGTTCTTC. This encodes CASSPRASGGYNEQFF.

This clone was seen a handful of times. This sequence joins TRBV29-1 and TRBJ2-1; maybe TRBD2 (7 bases). The CDR3 contains 16 residues. CDR1 SQVTM and CDR2 ANQGSEA come from the germline V gene. V dropped 6 bases and J dropped 0 bases, with 18 bases sitting between them. The CDR3 sequence: CSVGGGVILSYNEQFF. The CDR3 DNA is TGCAGCGTCGGAGGGGGGGTTATCCTCTCCTACAATGAGCAGTTCTTC.

A single count supports this clone. This same CDR3 is encoded by further DNA sequences in the sample. The chain recombines TRBV5-6 with TRBJ1-2; 7 positions match TRBD1. CDR3 length: 13 amino acids. V gave up 2 bases and J gave up 6 bases; unmatched junction bases: 4. Germline loops: CDR1 SGHDT, CDR2 YYEEEE. The CDR3: CASSLRQGDGYTF. The CDR3 nucleotides are TGTGCCAGCAGCTTACGACAGGGAGATGGCTACACCTTC.

This clone was seen a few times. The rearrangement links TRBV29-1 to TRBJ2-1, with 10 bases lining up with TRBD1. Per germline, CDR1 SQVTM and CDR2 ANQGSEA. The length of the CDR3 is 14 residues. The ends lost 7 bases at V and 1 base at J; junction bases unmatched: 4. The CDR3 nucleotides read TGCAGCGGACGGACAGGGGGTTCCTACAATGAGCAGTTCTTC. This codes for CSGRTGGSYNEQFF.